One sample yielded the 4 T cell receptor beta chains listed below, sequenced in a study of T-cell memory formation after mild COVID-19. TCRdb independently ran MiXCR on the 5' RACE reads; one entry per CDR3 protein. The data show roughly 600,000 distinct CDR3 sequences, about 20% seen once. Material for sequencing was PBMCs or a T cell subset sorted from them (not recorded which). These receptors all stem from an adult woman who had mild COVID-19 (a few samples of this study predate the infection). Cell type and time point are not known.

The chain has TRBV10-3 and TRBJ2-3; D unresolved. The length of the CDR3 is 15 residues. Trimming took off 0 bases at V and 1 base at J, with 8 bases between the two ends. Germline assignment: CDR1 ENHRY and CDR2 SYGVKD. CDR3 sequence: CAISESQAGTDTQYF. The CDR3 bases are TGTGCCATCAGTGAGTCGCAGGCAGGCACAGATACGCAGTATTTT.

CDR3 amino acids: CASSQAPDRDRFTEAFF. The CDR3 DNA reads as TGTGCCAGCAGCCAAGCACCAGACCGGGACAGATTCACTGAAGCTTTCTTT. The gene calls are TRBV3-1 and TRBJ1-1; 7 bases line up with TRBD1. V was pared by 1 base and J by 4 bases, with 12 bases of the junction left unmatched. Looked up from germline, CDR1 is LGHDT and CDR2 is YNNKEL (reference sequence). The CDR3 has 17 residues. Full variable domain (missing parts from reference TRBV3-1 and TRBJ1-1): DTAVSQTPKYLVTQMGNDKSIKCEQNLGHDTMYWYKQDSKKFLKIMFSYNNKELIINETVPNRFSPKSPDKAHLNLHINSLELGDSAVYFCASSQAPDRDRFTEAFFGQGTRLTVV.

This clonotype turned up a few times. The chain is built from TRBV5-1 and TRBJ1-1; D gene ambiguous. Germline V CDR1 and CDR2: SGHRS, YFSETQ. This CDR3 spans 15 amino acids. The germline V and J ends were trimmed by 2 bases and 2 bases, with 13 bases remaining between them. CDR3 protein: CASSLAFGVNTEAFF. CDR3 coding DNA: TGCGCCAGCAGCTTAGCGTTTGGGGTTAACACTGAAGCTTTCTTT.

The rearrangement links TRBV27 to TRBJ2-1; D might be TRBD1 (5 bases). Trimming stripped 3 bases from V and 6 bases from J, with 12 bases between. CDR1 and CDR2 (germline): MNHEY, SMNVEV (reference sequence). The CDR3 extends over 14 amino acids. This CDR3 is CASSFGQGPNEQFF. The CDR3 coding sequence is TGTGCCAGCAGTTTCGGGCAGGGCCCCAATGAGCAGTTCTTC.